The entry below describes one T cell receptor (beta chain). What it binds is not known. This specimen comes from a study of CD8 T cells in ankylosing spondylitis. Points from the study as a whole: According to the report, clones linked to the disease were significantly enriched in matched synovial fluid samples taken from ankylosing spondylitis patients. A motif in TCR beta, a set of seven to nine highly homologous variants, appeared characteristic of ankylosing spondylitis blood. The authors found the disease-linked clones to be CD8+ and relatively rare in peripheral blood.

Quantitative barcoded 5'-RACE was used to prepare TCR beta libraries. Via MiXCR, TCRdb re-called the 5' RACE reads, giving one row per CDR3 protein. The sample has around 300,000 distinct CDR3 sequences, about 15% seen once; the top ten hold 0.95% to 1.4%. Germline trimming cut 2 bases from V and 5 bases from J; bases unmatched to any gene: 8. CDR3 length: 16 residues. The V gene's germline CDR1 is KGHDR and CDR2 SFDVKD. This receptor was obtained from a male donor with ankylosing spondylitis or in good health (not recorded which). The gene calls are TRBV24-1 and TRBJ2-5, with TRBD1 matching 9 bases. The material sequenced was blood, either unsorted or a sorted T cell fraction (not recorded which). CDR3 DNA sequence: TGTGCCACCAGTGATTCTACCGGGACAGGGTCGGAGACCCAGTACTTC. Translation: CATSDSTGTGSETQYF.